This TCR beta chain was sequenced for a study of blood T cell repertoires in COVID-19. Study-level information: Sources were T cells, B-cell-depleted T cells, or PBMCs; the material itself was cDNA or gDNA.

In this sample, this clone turned up once. The germline V gene has CDR1 MNHEY and CDR2 SMNVEV (reference sequence). The ends lost 4 bases at V and 5 bases at J; junction bases unmatched: 9. There are 15 residues in the CDR3. As handled by the study authors: By means of reference gene primer amplification, nucleated cell counts were estimated. Repertoires were generated with immunoSEQ multiplex PCR, while TCRdb's copy carries only in-frame clones and drops some. The D gene and trimming were derived from the DNA, and the V and J assignments and clone size from that table. This table has approximately 81,000 clones, roughly 82% appearing once.

The TCR comes from a human donor in a cohort sampled during active COVID-19. The V call is TRBV27, the J call TRBJ2-7, with TRBD1 matching 9 bases. Sequencing was carried out using peripheral blood. DNA of the CDR3: TGTGCCAGCAGTTCCGCGGGACAGGGCTACAACGAGCAGTACTTC. Translated: CASSSAGQGYNEQYF.